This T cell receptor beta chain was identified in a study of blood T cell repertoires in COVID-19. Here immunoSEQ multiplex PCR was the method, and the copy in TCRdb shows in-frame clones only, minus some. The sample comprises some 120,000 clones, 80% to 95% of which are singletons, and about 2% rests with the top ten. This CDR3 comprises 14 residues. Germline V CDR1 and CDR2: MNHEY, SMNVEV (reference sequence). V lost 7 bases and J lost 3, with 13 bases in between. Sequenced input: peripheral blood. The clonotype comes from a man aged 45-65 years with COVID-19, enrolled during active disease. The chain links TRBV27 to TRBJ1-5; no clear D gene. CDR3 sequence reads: CASKAHSSNQPQHF. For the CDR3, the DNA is TGTGCCAGCAAAGCACATAGCTCCAATCAGCCCCAGCATTTT.